The present entry profiles one T cell receptor (beta chain) with its context. No antigen is known for it. This CDR3 is built from 14 residues. V shed 5 bases and J 12 bases; nucleotides not matched to a gene: 12. Germline V CDR1 and CDR2: LNHNV, YYDKDF (reference sequence). Amplification of TCR beta used genomic DNA extracted from peripheral blood. This record belongs to a study of T cell repertoires in aging, cancer and after chemotherapy. Study background: Donors were grouped into six age bands spanning 30 or younger through 70 or older. Chronic lymphocytic leukemia patients on fludarabine- or bendamustine-based regimens gave paired samples before and after chemotherapy.

A mixed TRB-A/B primer pool amplified rearranged TRB by multiplex touch-down PCR. Using its own MiXCR run on the multiplex PCR reads, TCRdb lists one record per CDR3 protein. This table has roughly 1,300 distinct CDR3 sequences, 46% appearing once. Study-level findings and limits: In hematological cancer patients, infiltrated lymphoid organs may have impaired thymic emigration or peripheral T cell expansion. Rebound thymic output was suggested by rising median generation probability during chemotherapy in each cancer cohort.

The rearrangement links TRBV15 to TRBJ2-1; 8 positions match TRBD2. The sequence was collected from a human donor with a blood cancer. The sample comprised blood. CDR3 DNA: TGTGCCACCAGCCTGGGGGGTAGCGGGATAGGGCAGTTCTTC. Translation gives CATSLGGSGIGQFF.